The entry that follows covers one T cell receptor beta chain sequence. The antigen remains undetermined. The sample originates from a study of CD8+ T cells in alopecia areata. Study overall: The drug, oral tofacitinib, was given to treated patients at 5 to 10 mg twice daily.

Following RNA extraction, reverse transcription yielded cDNA that acted as the sequencing template. Only in-frame clones appear in the TCRdb table, and some are missing; sequencing was by immunoSEQ multiplex PCR. The sample has about 12,000 clones, 61% seen once. Lesional scalp tissue (obtained by punch biopsy) and peripheral blood were collected from alopecia areata patients. General study findings and limits: For lesional scalp, especially alopecia totalis/universalis, clonality was higher than in normal scalp.

The CDR3 is 15 residues long. Germline CDR1 and CDR2: SNHLY and FYNNEI. V lost 8 bases, J lost 0 bases, and 13 bases lay in between. The sample was skin. The rearrangement uses TRBV2 and TRBJ2-2; D remains unclear. The TCR comes from a human donor with alopecia areata. CDR3 protein: CASLPQSANTGELFF. CDR3 nucleotides: TGTGCCAGCCTCCCTCAGTCAGCGAACACCGGGGAGCTGTTTTTT.